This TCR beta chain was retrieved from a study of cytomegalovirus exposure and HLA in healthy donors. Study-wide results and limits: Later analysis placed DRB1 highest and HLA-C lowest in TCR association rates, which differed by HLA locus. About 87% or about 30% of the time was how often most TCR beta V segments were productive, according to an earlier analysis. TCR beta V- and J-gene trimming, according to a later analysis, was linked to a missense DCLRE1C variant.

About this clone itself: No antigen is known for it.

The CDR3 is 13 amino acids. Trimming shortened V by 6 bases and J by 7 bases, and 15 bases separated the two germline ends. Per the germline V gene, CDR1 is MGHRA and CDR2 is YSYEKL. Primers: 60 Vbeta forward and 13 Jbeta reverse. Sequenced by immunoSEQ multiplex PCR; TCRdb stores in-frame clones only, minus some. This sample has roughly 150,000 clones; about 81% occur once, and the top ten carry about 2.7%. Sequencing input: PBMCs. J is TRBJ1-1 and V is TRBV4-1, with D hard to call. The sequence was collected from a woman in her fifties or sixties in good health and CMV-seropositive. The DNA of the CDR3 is TGCGCCAGCAGTCCCGGTGGTCACAGTGAAGCTTTCTTT. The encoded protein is CASSPGGHSEAFF.